This is a list of T cell receptor beta chains from one sample in a study of shared clonotypes between healthy human individuals. Profiled with immunoSEQ multiplex PCR; TCRdb holds only in-frame clones, not every one. The sample includes 2 million to 3 million clones, approximately 93% of them seen just once. The specimen was naive CD4+ T cells from PBMCs. These receptors were collected from a man aged 18 to 35 in good health. Some clones in this sample may be carry-over from other donors' samples. Each CDR3 is given with its conserved first and last residue. The order of the fields is V gene, clone size, J gene, D gene, CDR3 protein, CDR3 DNA. The D gene is left open where the match is weak. Some rows have no size entry. The others give once, few or many, or a class for an expanded clone.

V gene: TRBV7-8
clone size: once
J gene: TRBJ2-7
D gene: TRBD1
CDR3 protein: CASSPRTGIYEQYF
CDR3 DNA: TGTGCCAGCAGCCCCCGGACAGGGATCTACGAGCAGTACTTC

V gene: TRBV7-2
clone size: -
J gene: TRBJ2-6
D gene: -
CDR3 protein: CASSPARASGANVLTF
CDR3 DNA: TGTGCCAGCAGCCCGGCGAGGGCTTCTGGGGCCAACGTCCTGACTTTC

V gene: TRBV18
clone size: -
J gene: TRBJ2-5
D gene: -
CDR3 protein: CASSDREGRIETQYF
CDR3 DNA: TGTGCCAGCTCAGACAGGGAAGGGAGGATCGAGACCCAGTACTTC

V gene: TRBV18
clone size: -
J gene: TRBJ2-7
D gene: -
CDR3 protein: CASSPLQDTGEQYF
CDR3 DNA: TGTGCCAGCTCACCACTACAGGACACTGGGGAGCAGTACTTC

V gene: TRBV18
clone size: -
J gene: TRBJ1-1
D gene: -
CDR3 protein: CASSPTIGEAFF
CDR3 DNA: TGTGCCAGCTCTCCCACAATAGGGGAAGCTTTCTTT

V gene: TRBV28
clone size: -
J gene: TRBJ2-7
D gene: -
CDR3 protein: CASSLFRRQGLTGEQYF
CDR3 DNA: TGTGCCAGCAGTTTATTTAGGCGCCAGGGGCTGACGGGGGAGCAGTACTTC

V gene: TRBV29-1
clone size: -
J gene: TRBJ2-5
D gene: -
CDR3 protein: CSVVPSGETQYF
CDR3 DNA: TGCAGCGTTGTCCCAAGCGGAGAGACCCAGTACTTC

V gene: TRBV28
clone size: -
J gene: TRBJ1-4
D gene: -
CDR3 protein: CASSWVGSFEKLFF
CDR3 DNA: TGTGCCAGCAGTTGGGTTGGGTCGTTTGAAAAACTGTTTTTT

V gene: TRBV5-1
clone size: -
J gene: TRBJ2-1
D gene: -
CDR3 protein: CASSLDLSSEGYNEQFF
CDR3 DNA: TGCGCCAGCAGCTTGGATCTCTCTAGCGAGGGGTACAATGAGCAGTTCTTC

V gene: TRBV27
clone size: -
J gene: TRBJ2-7
D gene: TRBD1
CDR3 protein: CAIFGQVPEWEQYF
CDR3 DNA: TGTGCCATCTTCGGACAGGTCCCAGAGTGGGAGCAGTACTTC

V gene: TRBV7-2
clone size: -
J gene: TRBJ2-7
D gene: TRBD2
CDR3 protein: CASSLGLAGAYEQYF
CDR3 DNA: TGTGCCAGCAGCTTAGGTTTAGCGGGGGCCTACGAGCAGTACTTC

V gene: TRBV9
clone size: -
J gene: TRBJ2-7
D gene: -
CDR3 protein: CASSKTPQGNEQYF
CDR3 DNA: TGTGCCAGCAGCAAAACACCCCAGGGTAACGAGCAGTACTTC

V gene: TRBV13
clone size: -
J gene: TRBJ2-7
D gene: TRBD1
CDR3 protein: CASSITGTGYEQYF
CDR3 DNA: TGTGCCAGCAGCATAACCGGGACAGGGTACGAGCAGTACTTC

V gene: TRBV28
clone size: -
J gene: TRBJ1-3
D gene: -
CDR3 protein: CASSLVASGNTIYF
CDR3 DNA: TGTGCCAGCAGTTTGGTGGCCTCTGGAAACACCATATATTTT

V gene: TRBV29-1
clone size: -
J gene: TRBJ1-1
D gene: -
CDR3 protein: CLATQALNTEAFF
CDR3 DNA: TGCCTAGCCACACAAGCCTTGAACACTGAAGCTTTCTTT

V gene: TRBV15
clone size: -
J gene: TRBJ1-5
D gene: TRBD1
CDR3 protein: CATSRGDRGWGNQPQHF
CDR3 DNA: TGTGCCACCAGCAGAGGTGACAGGGGATGGGGCAATCAGCCCCAGCATTTT

V gene: TRBV28
clone size: -
J gene: TRBJ2-1
D gene: TRBD2
CDR3 protein: CASSLVGGRVSNEQFF
CDR3 DNA: TGTGCCAGCAGTTTGGTTGGCGGGAGGGTGAGCAATGAGCAGTTCTTC

V gene: TRBV9
clone size: -
J gene: TRBJ1-3
D gene: -
CDR3 protein: CASSAGTISSGNTIYF
CDR3 DNA: TGTGCCAGCAGCGCAGGGACAATCAGCTCTGGAAACACCATATATTTT

V gene: TRBV7-3
clone size: -
J gene: TRBJ2-7
D gene: -
CDR3 protein: CASSPRGDSSYEQYF
CDR3 DNA: TGTGCCAGCAGCCCCCGCGGCGACAGCTCCTACGAGCAGTACTTC

V gene: TRBV28
clone size: -
J gene: TRBJ2-3
D gene: -
CDR3 protein: CASSSEGRAGFNTDTQYF
CDR3 DNA: TGTGCCAGCAGTTCCGAGGGACGGGCAGGGTTTAACACAGATACGCAGTATTTT

V gene: TRBV2
clone size: -
J gene: TRBJ2-7
D gene: -
CDR3 protein: CASMGWQGINEQYF
CDR3 DNA: TGTGCCAGCATGGGGTGGCAGGGGATCAACGAGCAGTACTTC

V gene: TRBV7-2
clone size: -
J gene: TRBJ2-3
D gene: -
CDR3 protein: CASSVGGSTDTQYF
CDR3 DNA: TGTGCCAGCAGCGTAGGAGGTAGCACAGATACGCAGTATTTT

V gene: TRBV30
clone size: -
J gene: TRBJ2-2
D gene: TRBD2
CDR3 protein: CAWSVRLAGSTGELFF
CDR3 DNA: TGTGCCTGGAGTGTAAGGCTAGCGGGGTCCACCGGGGAGCTGTTTTTT

V gene: TRBV5-1
clone size: -
J gene: TRBJ1-4
D gene: TRBD1
CDR3 protein: CASSLGTGEEKLFF
CDR3 DNA: TGCGCCAGCAGCTTAGGGACAGGGGAAGAAAAACTGTTTTTT

V gene: TRBV15
clone size: -
J gene: TRBJ2-5
D gene: TRBD2
CDR3 protein: CATSRDSGRAETQYF
CDR3 DNA: TGTGCCACCAGCAGAGACAGCGGGAGGGCAGAGACCCAGTACTTC

V gene: TRBV10-3
clone size: -
J gene: TRBJ2-3
D gene: -
CDR3 protein: CAITRGERGTDTQYF
CDR3 DNA: TGTGCCATCACCCGAGGGGAGAGAGGCACAGATACGCAGTATTTT